The entry that follows covers one TCR beta chain sequence. The data derive from a study of blood T cell repertoires in COVID-19. CDR1 and CDR2 (germline): MNHEY, SMNVEV (reference sequence). This CDR3 is 15 amino acids long. J was trimmed by 4 bases and V by 5 bases; bases with no gene match: 9. Cohort allocation depended upon clinical history that participants reported. The table came from immunoSEQ multiplex PCR; TCRdb's copy has only in-frame clones and leaves some out. Here the sample spans approximately 220,000 clones, less than 85% being singletons. This chain joins TRBV27 and TRBJ2-5, with TRBD1 identical over 8 bases. This TCR came from a man in his forties who had recovered from COVID-19. Sequencing was carried out using PBMCs or T cells enriched from blood (not recorded which). The CDR3 loop reads CASSPGTGIPETQYF. DNA for the CDR3: TGTGCCAGCAGTCCCGGGACAGGTATACCAGAGACCCAGTACTTC.